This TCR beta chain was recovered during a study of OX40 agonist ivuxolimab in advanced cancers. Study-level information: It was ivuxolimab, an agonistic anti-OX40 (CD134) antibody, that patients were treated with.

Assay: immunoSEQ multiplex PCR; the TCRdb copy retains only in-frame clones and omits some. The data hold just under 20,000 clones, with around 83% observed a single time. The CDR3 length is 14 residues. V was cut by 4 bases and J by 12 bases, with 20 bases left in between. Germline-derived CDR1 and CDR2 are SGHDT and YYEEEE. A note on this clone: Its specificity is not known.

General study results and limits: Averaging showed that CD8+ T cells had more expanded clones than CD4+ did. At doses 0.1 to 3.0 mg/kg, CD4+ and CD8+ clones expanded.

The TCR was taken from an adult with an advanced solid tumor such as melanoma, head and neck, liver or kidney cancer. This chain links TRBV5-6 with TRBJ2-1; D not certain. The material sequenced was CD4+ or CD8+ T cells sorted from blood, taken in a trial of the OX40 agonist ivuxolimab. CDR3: CASSPPSLAPMQFF. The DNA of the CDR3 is TGTGCCAGCAGCCCCCCCAGTTTGGCCCCTATGCAGTTCTTC.